This T cell receptor beta chain was obtained from a study of blood T cell repertoires in COVID-19. Study-level information: Acute and convalescent COVID-19 specimens originated in the United States, Italy and Spain.

Here immunoSEQ multiplex PCR was the method, and the copy in TCRdb shows in-frame clones only, minus some. The data show around 99,000 clones, with approximately 90% seen just once and 1.1% held by the top ten. V was clipped by 5 bases and J by 2 bases, with 13 bases between them. CDR3 length equals 14 residues. Looked up from germline, CDR1 is MNHEY and CDR2 is SVGAGI. The sample was peripheral blood. V and J are TRBV6-5 and TRBJ2-7, with a possible D match to TRBD2 (6 bases). The TCR comes from a human donor in a cohort sampled during active COVID-19. CDR3 DNA sequence: TGTGCCAGCAGTCCGTACGGGGGAACCTACGAGCAGTACTTC. Translation: CASSPYGGTYEQYF.